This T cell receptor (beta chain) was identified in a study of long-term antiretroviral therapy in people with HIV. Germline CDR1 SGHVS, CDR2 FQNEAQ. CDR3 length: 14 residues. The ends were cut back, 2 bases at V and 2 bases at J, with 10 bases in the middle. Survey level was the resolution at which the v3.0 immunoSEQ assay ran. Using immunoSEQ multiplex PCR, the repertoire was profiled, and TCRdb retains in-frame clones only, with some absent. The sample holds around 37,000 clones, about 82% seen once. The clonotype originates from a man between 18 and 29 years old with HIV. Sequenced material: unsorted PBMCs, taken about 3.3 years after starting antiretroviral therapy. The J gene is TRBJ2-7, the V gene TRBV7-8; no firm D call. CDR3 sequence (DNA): TGTGCCAGCAGCTTATATGAAGGGACCTACGAGCAGTACTTC. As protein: CASSLYEGTYEQYF.